Each of the 23 T cell receptor beta chains below was sequenced from the same sample in a study of blood T cells in healthy people across ages. It was with a sample-barcoded 5' primer and a J-beta primer mix that a second PCR of about 6 to 11 cycles was run. One entry per CDR3 protein results from TCRdb running MiXCR on the 5' RACE reads. The repertoire has 1.5 million to 2 million distinct CDR3 sequences, approximately 50% of them found once; the top ten carry less than 2.5%. Material: blood. All receptors come from a woman between 40 and 50 years old in good health.

A few counts support this clonotype. In DNA form, the CDR3 reads TGTGCCAGCAGTTTTGGGACGATCAATCAGCCCCAGCATTTT. It is translated as CASSFGTINQPQHF. The gene calls are TRBV12-3 or TRBV12-4 and TRBJ1-5, with D tentatively TRBD1 (5 bases). V lost 3 bases, J lost 3 bases, and 9 bases lay in between. CDR3 length: 14 amino acids.

CDR3 amino acids: CASSQDPRYSYNEQFF. The CDR3 DNA follows: TGCGCCAGCAGCCAAGATCCCCGGTACTCCTACAATGAGCAGTTCTTC. The V gene is TRBV4-3, the J gene TRBJ2-1; D uncertain. V lost 0 bases and J lost 0, with 9 bases in between. CDR3 length equals 16 residues. Germline V gives CDR1 LGHNA, CDR2 YSLEER.

The chain recombines TRBV6-2 or TRBV6-3 with TRBJ2-4; D is ambiguous. TRBJ2-7 explains the end of the DNA better; the J call may be wrong. In germline, CDR1 is MNHEY, CDR2 SVGEGT. There are 12 residues in the CDR3. CDR3: CASSAQKYEQYF. CDR3 sequence (DNA): TGTGCCAGCAGCGCCCAGAAATACGAGCAGTACTTC.

This clonotype was observed a single time. This chain connects TRBV10-1 to TRBJ2-3, with TRBD1 identical over 7 bases. This CDR3 has 15 residues. The germline gives CDR1 WNHNN, CDR2 SYGVQD (reference sequence). V was clipped by 8 bases and J by 0 bases; unmatched bases: 8. The CDR3 here is CASGTTGLSTDTQYF. CDR3 bases: TGCGCCAGCGGAACGACAGGGCTGAGCACAGATACGCAGTATTTT.

The chain carries TRBV28 and TRBJ2-7; the match to TRBD1 covers 8 bases. V dropped 6 bases and J dropped 2; count of bases not matched to a gene: 12. The CDR3 is 16 amino acids. Germline values: CDR1 MDHEN, CDR2 SYDVKM. CDR3 sequence reads: CASSPGQGTWTYEQYF. The CDR3 DNA is TGTGCCAGCAGCCCAGGACAGGGTACGTGGACCTACGAGCAGTACTTC. The full variable domain, rest sourced from reference TRBV28 and TRBJ2-7, is DVKVTQSSRYLVKRTGEKVFLECVQDMDHENMFWYRQDPGLGLRLIYFSYDVKMKEKGDIPEGYSVSREKKERFSLILESASTNQTSMYLCASSPGQGTWTYEQYFGPGTRLTVT.

In DNA form, the CDR3 reads TGTGCCAGCAGCTCGGGACGAGCTAAAGAGACCCAGTACTTC. Encoded protein: CASSSGRAKETQYF. The rearrangement links TRBV7-2 to TRBJ2-5, with D possibly being TRBD1 or TRBD2 (5 bases each). There are 14 residues in the CDR3. The V gene's germline CDR1 is SGHTA and CDR2 FQGNSA. Trimming cost V 4 bases and J 3 bases, with 12 bases left between them.

This chain joins TRBV24-1 and TRBJ1-4; no reliable D call. CDR3 length: 13 amino acids. V lost 3 bases and J lost 7, with 8 bases in between. Looked up from germline, CDR1 is KGHDR and CDR2 is SFDVKD. CDR3 sequence: CATSDSQSEKLFF. Here the CDR3 DNA reads TGTGCCACCAGTGATAGCCAGTCTGAAAAACTGTTTTTT.

This clonotype was counted a single time. V is TRBV7-3 and J is TRBJ2-1; D may be TRBD1 (7 bases). Germline CDR1 is SGHTA and CDR2 is FQGTGA. Trimming shortened V by 4 bases and J by 7 bases, and 23 bases separated the two germline ends. The CDR3 contains 17 residues. The CDR3 here is CASSSIKPTGRYNEQFF. The CDR3 bases are TGTGCCAGCAGCTCTATAAAGCCGACAGGGAGGTATAATGAGCAGTTCTTC.

Only one count was recorded for this clonotype. V usage is TRBV12-3 or TRBV12-4 and J usage is TRBJ2-1; TRBD1 agrees at 7 bases. V trimming: 5 bases; J trimming: 10 bases; junction bases outside the gene matches: 17. The CDR3 length is 16 residues. Here the CDR3 reads CASSQWTGSGGEEQFF. As DNA, the CDR3 is TGTGCCAGCAGTCAGTGGACAGGCAGCGGTGGCGAGGAGCAGTTCTTC.

The V call is TRBV4-2, the J call TRBJ1-2; D may be TRBD1 (5 bases). V gave up 0 bases and J gave up 4 bases, with 9 bases separating them. Germline CDR1 reads LGHNA; CDR2 reads YNFKEQ. The CDR3 has 14 residues. The CDR3 region is CASSQDWDGYGYTF. In DNA form, the CDR3 reads TGTGCCAGCAGCCAAGACTGGGACGGCTATGGCTACACCTTC.

This chain connects TRBV9 to TRBJ2-1, with D possibly TRBD2 on 6 matching bases. V was cut by 0 bases and J by 5 bases, with 15 bases left in between. In germline, CDR1 is SGDLS, CDR2 YYNGEE. The CDR3 is 16 residues long. The CDR3 DNA reads as TGTGCCAGCAGCGTAGAGGTAATGGGGAGGAACAATGAGCAGTTCTTC. Translating gives CASSVEVMGRNNEQFF.

The J gene is TRBJ2-3, the V gene TRBV7-2; 12 bases agree with TRBD2. Germline loops: CDR1 SGHTA, CDR2 FQGNSA. V was clipped by 5 bases and J by 8 bases; unmatched bases: 11. CDR3 length: 16 amino acids. The CDR3: CASSPLLAGGPSTQYF. The CDR3 coding sequence is TGTGCCAGCAGCCCCCTTCTAGCGGGGGGGCCTAGTACGCAGTATTTT.

V is TRBV20-1 and J is TRBJ2-3; the D is unclear. Trimming removed 5 bases from V and 2 bases from J, with 17 bases in between. The length of the CDR3 is 15 residues. Germline CDR1 reads DFQATT; CDR2 reads SNEGSKA (reference sequence). The DNA for the CDR3 is TGCAGTGCTCCTTCGGTACGGGCCCTCACAGATACGCAGTATTTT. It translates to CSAPSVRALTDTQYF.

The DNA of the CDR3 is TGTGCCAGCAGTGACCTCCCCAAAGAATTTGGCTATGGCTACACCTTC. Its protein is CASSDLPKEFGYGYTF. The chain uses TRBV27 and TRBJ1-2; D gene uncertain. Germline CDR1 reads MNHEY; CDR2 reads SMNVEV (reference sequence). The CDR3 contains 16 residues. Deletions cut 5 bases from V and 4 bases from J, with 20 bases between.

This clonotype showed up just once. The junction and the germline gene differ at one end; a read error may be behind it. This chain uses TRBV7-2 with TRBJ2-5; D unclear. Gene TRBJ2-7 matches the end of the DNA better, so the J call may be wrong. The germline CDR1 and CDR2 sequences are SGHTA and FQGNSA. This CDR3 spans 13 amino acids. CDR3 sequence: CASSVAWIYEQYF. CDR3 sequence (DNA): TGTGCCAGCAGCGTAGCCTGGATCTACGAGCAGTACTTC.

The chain employs TRBV29-1 and TRBJ2-4, with 8 nucleotides matching TRBD1. The CDR3 sequence is 14 residues long. CDR1 SQVTM and CDR2 ANQGSEA come from the germline V gene. V shed 4 bases, J shed 3 bases, and the junction held 5 bases outside the gene matches. CDR3 sequence: CSVAGGINKNIQYF. DNA for the CDR3: TGCAGCGTTGCAGGGGGCATCAACAAAAACATTCAGTACTTC.

The genes are TRBV24-1 and TRBJ2-1, with TRBD2 matching 8 bases. Trimming cost V 5 bases and J 1 base; bases outside gene matches: 6. This CDR3 is built from 16 residues. Germline V gene data show CDR1 as KGHDR and CDR2 as SFDVKD. CDR3 loop: CATSVPSGGSYNEQFF. The CDR3 coding sequence is TGTGCCACCAGTGTCCCCAGCGGGGGATCCTACAATGAGCAGTTCTTC.

This clonotype has only a few counts. The V gene is TRBV29-1, the J gene TRBJ2-3; a weak D match, TRBD2 (6 bases). V dropped 6 bases and J dropped 3 bases, with 19 bases sitting between them. The germline V gene has CDR1 SQVTM and CDR2 ANQGSEA. The CDR3 length is 15 residues. Here the CDR3 DNA reads TGCAGCGTCACAGAGGGAGGCCCGACAACAGATACGCAGTATTTT. It yields the protein CSVTEGGPTTDTQYF.

The chain is built from TRBV7-9 and TRBJ2-1; TRBD1 matches 7 bases. The trim removed 4 bases at V and 4 bases at J, leaving 10 bases unmatched. CDR1 SEHNR and CDR2 FQNEAQ come from the germline V gene (reference sequence). The CDR3 extends over 16 amino acids. In nucleotides, the CDR3 is TGTGCCAGCAGCTCCGCAGGGGGAGACCAGTACAATGAGCAGTTCTTC. Translating it yields CASSSAGGDQYNEQFF.

This chain links TRBV24-1 with TRBJ2-5, with D maybe TRBD1 (7 bases). The CDR3 extends over 15 amino acids. The V gene lost 4 bases and the J gene lost 7 bases, with 18 bases spanning the gap. Germline CDR1 KGHDR, CDR2 SFDVKD. This CDR3 reads CATSDSTGRTGTQYF. CDR3 nucleotides: TGTGCCACCAGTGACTCGACAGGGAGGACGGGGACCCAGTACTTC.

Regarding this clonotype: The junction does not match germline at one end; this may be a read error. This chain uses TRBV7-9 with TRBJ2-1; D gene ambiguous. The V gene's germline CDR1 is SEHNR and CDR2 FQNEAQ (reference sequence). The CDR3 covers 16 residues. This CDR3 reads CANSLALALSYNEQFF. In DNA, the CDR3 is TGTGCCAACAGCTTAGCTTTGGCCCTCTCCTACAATGAGCAGTTCTTC.

The chain has TRBV4-1 and TRBJ1-1; TRBD1 is a possible D gene (6 bases). The CDR3 runs 14 residues. Per the germline V gene, CDR1 is MGHRA and CDR2 is YSYEKL. The V end was cut by 0 bases, the J end by 11 bases, with 16 bases between. The DNA of the CDR3 is TGCGCCAGCAGCCAAGAAGGTGGGGGGGCGACGGCTTTCTTT. Translating gives CASSQEGGGATAFF.

This clonotype turned up a few times. This rearrangement joins TRBV12-3 or TRBV12-4 to TRBJ2-1; D may be TRBD1 or TRBD2 (5 bases each). V lost 3 bases and J lost 6, with 18 bases in between. The CDR3 is 16 residues long. In DNA, the CDR3 is TGTGCCAGCAGTTTGGCTACTAGTGGTAGGGGCAATGAGCAGTTCTTC. Its translation: CASSLATSGRGNEQFF.